Listed here are 10 T cell receptor beta chains from one sample, sequenced in a study of shared clonotypes between healthy human individuals. Assay used: immunoSEQ multiplex PCR; TCRdb lists only in-frame clones, some missing. The table shows hundreds of thousands of clones, with about 96% occurring only once. Naive CD8 populations comprised CD45RO-negative cells positively selected for CCR7, excluding terminally differentiated effector memory CD45RA+ cells. Sequenced input: naive CD8+ T cells sorted from blood. Receptors were obtained from a woman between 25 and 40 years old in good health.

This clone has only one observation. This chain uses TRBV28 with TRBJ2-7, with TRBD2 matching 8 bases. Unmatched junction bases numbered 9, after V lost 6 bases and J lost 2 bases. Germline loops: CDR1 MDHEN, CDR2 SYDVKM. This CDR3 comprises 15 residues. CDR3 amino acids: CASSVTSGSTYEQYF. The DNA of the CDR3 is TGTGCCAGCAGCGTTACTAGCGGAAGTACCTACGAGCAGTACTTC.

The rearrangement uses TRBV19 and TRBJ1-5, with D hard to call. Germline V gene lookup returns CDR1 LNHDA and CDR2 SQIVND (reference sequence). The CDR3 has 20 amino acids. The germline V and J ends were trimmed by 2 bases and 0 bases, with 23 bases remaining between them. CDR3 bases: TGTGCCAGTAGTATAAGTGCCTCCAGAAGAGGCCCATATAGCAATCAGCCCCAGCATTTT. Protein sequence: CASSISASRRGPYSNQPQHF. Filled out from reference TRBV19 and TRBJ1-5, the complete variable domain reads DGGITQSPKYLFRKEGQNVTLSCEQNLNHDAMYWYRQDPGQGLRLIYYSQIVNDFQKGDIAEGYSVSREKKESFPLTVTSAQKNPTAFYLCASSISASRRGPYSNQPQHFGDGTRLSIL.

Concerning this clone: In the same sample, other DNA sequences code for this CDR3. The V call is TRBV9, the J call TRBJ2-3; a possible D gene is TRBD2 (5 bases). This CDR3 has 13 residues. Germline CDR1 is SGDLS and CDR2 is YYNGEE. V was trimmed by 0 bases and J by 4 bases, leaving 6 bases between them. The CDR3, as DNA: TGTGCCAGCAGCGTAGGCGGGTCAGATACGCAGTATTTT. Translating it yields CASSVGGSDTQYF. Looking up the rest from reference TRBV9 and TRBJ2-3 gives the full variable domain: DSGVTQTPKHLITATGQRVTLRCSPRSGDLSVYWYQQSLDQGLQFLIQYYNGEERAKGNILERFSAQQFPDLHSELNLSSLELGDSALYFCASSVGGSDTQYFGPGTRLTVL.

V and J are TRBV10-2 and TRBJ2-1; no clear D. The CDR3 covers 12 residues. CDR1 is WSHSY, CDR2 SAAADI, per germline. With 6 bases removed from V and 3 bases from J, the gap between germline ends came to 6 bases. For the CDR3, the DNA is TGCGCCAGCAGAGGTCGCTACAATGAGCAGTTCTTC. Encoded protein: CASRGRYNEQFF.

V gene TRBV5-6 combines with J gene TRBJ2-1; the D gene is possibly TRBD1 (5 bases). CDR1 is SGHDT, CDR2 YYEEEE, per germline. This CDR3 contains 19 residues. The V gene lost 2 bases and the J gene lost 4 bases, with 25 bases spanning the gap. CDR3 sequence: CASSFLVSPTQGIYNEQFF. The CDR3 DNA is TGTGCCAGCAGCTTCTTGGTCTCCCCTACTCAGGGTATTTACAATGAGCAGTTCTTC.

The chain couples TRBV20-1 to TRBJ2-5; D is undetermined. The J call may be faulty, since TRBJ2-7 better matches the DNA end. Germline CDR1 reads DFQATT; CDR2 reads SNEGSKA (reference sequence). This CDR3 contains 10 residues. The DNA for the CDR3 is TGCAGTGGTCTAACCTACGAGCAGTACTTC. This sequence encodes CSGLTYEQYF.

J is TRBJ2-5 and V is TRBV4-1; 16 bases are a match to TRBD2. The CDR3 contains 19 residues. CDR1 and CDR2 from the germline V gene are MGHRA and YSYEKL. V lost 0 bases to trimming and J lost 1 base; unmatched junction nucleotides: 5. For the CDR3, the DNA is TGCGCCAGCAGCCAAGAGGGACTAGCGGGAGGGTCCATCCAAGAGACCCAGTACTTC. This gives the protein CASSQEGLAGGSIQETQYF.

V usage is TRBV27 and J usage is TRBJ2-3; TRBD1 or TRBD2 may be the D gene (5 bases each). Germline V gene lookup returns CDR1 MNHEY and CDR2 SMNVEV (reference sequence). This CDR3 has 13 amino acids. Trimming removed 5 bases at V and 10 bases at J, with 16 bases between. DNA of the CDR3: TGTGCCAGCAGTCCCGGGACGGCGGGTCCGCAGTATTTT. Its protein is CASSPGTAGPQYF.

The rearrangement uses TRBV7-9 and TRBJ2-2, with D possibly being TRBD2 (6 bases). This CDR3 is built from 15 residues. Germline CDR1 and CDR2: SEHNR and FQNEAQ (reference sequence). Trimming cost V 6 bases and J 2 bases, with 13 bases left between them. CDR3 residues: CASRLEGRNTGELFF. DNA for the CDR3: TGTGCCAGCAGGCTGGAGGGCCGAAACACCGGGGAGCTGTTTTTT.

This clone appeared once. This chain links TRBV28 with TRBJ1-2; weak D call: TRBD1 (5 bases). This CDR3 is 13 amino acids long. Trimming took 5 bases from V and 5 from J, leaving 12 bases between them. Germline CDR1 is MDHEN and CDR2 is SYDVKM. The CDR3 nucleotides read TGTGCCAGCAGTCACGGGACGGATTATGGCTACACCTTC. It translates to CASSHGTDYGYTF.